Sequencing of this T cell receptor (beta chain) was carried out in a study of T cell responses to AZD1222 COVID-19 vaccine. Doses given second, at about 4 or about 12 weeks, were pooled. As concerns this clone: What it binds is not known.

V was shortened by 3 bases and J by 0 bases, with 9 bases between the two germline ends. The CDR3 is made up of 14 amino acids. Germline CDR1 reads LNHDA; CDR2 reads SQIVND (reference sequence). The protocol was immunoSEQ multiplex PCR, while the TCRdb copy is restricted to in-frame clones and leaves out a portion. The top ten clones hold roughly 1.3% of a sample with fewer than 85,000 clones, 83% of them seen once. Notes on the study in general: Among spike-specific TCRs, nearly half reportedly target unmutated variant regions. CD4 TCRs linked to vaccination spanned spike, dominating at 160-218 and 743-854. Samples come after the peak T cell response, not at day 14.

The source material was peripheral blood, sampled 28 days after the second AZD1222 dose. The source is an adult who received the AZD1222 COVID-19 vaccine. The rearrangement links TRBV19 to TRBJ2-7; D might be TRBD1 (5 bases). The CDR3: CASSISRASYEQYF. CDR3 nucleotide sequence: TGTGCCAGTAGTATCTCCAGGGCCTCCTACGAGCAGTACTTC.